This is a list of T cell receptor beta chains from one sample in a study of tumor and adjacent non-tumor tissue in lung cancer. TCRdb reprocessed the multiplex PCR reads via MiXCR and lists one record per CDR3 protein. This sample yields about 48,000 distinct CDR3 sequences, of which more than 55% are seen a single time; approximately 28% belongs to the top ten. Sequencing was done on a sample of distant non-tumor lung tissue. The origin of the receptors is a woman in her seventies with non-small cell lung cancer. CDR3s include the opening cysteine and the closing phenylalanine or tryptophan. The order of the fields is V gene, clone size, D gene, J gene, CDR3 protein, CDR3 DNA. The D gene is left open where the match is weak. Not all rows give a size; the values are once, few, many and, for expanded clones, a class.

TRBV6-5	-	-	TRBJ2-1	CASSYSWTSYKEQFF	TGTGCCAGCAGCTACAGCTGGACTTCCTACAAAGAGCAGTTCTTC
TRBV12-3/TRBV12-4	many	-	TRBJ1-5	CASSLTGGRNQPQHF	TGTGCCAGCAGTTTAACTGGGGGGCGCAATCAGCCCCAGCATTTT
TRBV2	-	-	TRBJ2-7	CASSVGMSMSYEQYF	TGTGCCAGCAGTGTCGGTATGTCAATGAGCTACGAGCAGTACTTC
TRBV28	many	TRBD1	TRBJ2-7	CASAGTGGPLHEQYF	TGTGCCAGCGCCGGGACAGGGGGCCCTCTGCACGAGCAGTACTTC
TRBV12-3/TRBV12-4	-	-	TRBJ2-7	CVSSRDRGEQYF	TGTGTCAGCAGCAGAGATAGGGGCGAGCAGTACTTC
TRBV6-2/TRBV6-3	-	-	TRBJ2-3	CVSSRGSTDTLYF	TGTGTCAGCAGCCGAGGCAGCACAGATACGCTGTATTTT
TRBV12-3/TRBV12-4	-	TRBD2	TRBJ2-7	CVSILAGVEEQYF	TGTGTCAGCATACTAGCGGGAGTCGAGGAGCAGTACTTC
TRBV5-8	many	TRBD2	TRBJ2-7	CASSPTRTSVYEQYF	TGTGCCAGCAGCCCAACCCGGACTAGCGTGTACGAGCAGTACTTC
TRBV11-1	few	-	TRBJ2-7	CASSDVRRSSCEQYF	TGTGCCAGCAGCGATGTGCGGAGGTCCTCCTGCGAGCAGTATTTC
TRBV29-1	-	-	TRBJ1-3	CIERGGEAGSTIYF	TGCATCGAGCGTGGCGGGGAAGCAGGAAGCACCATATATTTT
TRBV12-3/TRBV12-4	-	-	TRBJ2-3	CASSLAPYISSTDMQYF	TGTGCTAGCAGTTTAGCGCCCTATATCTCTAGCACAGATATGCAGTATTTT
TRBV11-2	once	-	TRBJ2-7	CVSSSEGLQYF	TGTGTCAGCAGCTCTGAGGGATTGCAATACTTC
TRBV2	few	TRBD2	TRBJ2-5	CASSEWSREGETQYF	TGTGCCAGCAGTGAATGGAGTAGGGAGGGAGAGACCCAGTACTTC
TRBV12-3/TRBV12-4	-	-	TRBJ2-2	CASSWSSGFTNTGELFF	TGTGCCAGCAGTTGGAGTAGCGGATTCACGAACACCGGGGAGCTATTTTTT
TRBV11-1	medium-sized	-	TRBJ2-7	CASSLGTVTYEQYF	TGTGCCAGCAGCTTAGGGACAGTCACCTACGAGCAGTACTTC
TRBV11-1	-	-	TRBJ2-7	CASSYDLGTGSYDQYF	TGTGCCAGCAGCTACGATTTAGGGACGGGTTCCTACGATCAGTACTTC
TRBV4-1	-	-	TRBJ2-4	CASNQGPSVKIIQYF	TGCGCCAGCAACCAGGGACCAAGCGTCAAAATCATTCAGTACTTC
TRBV6-5	-	-	TRBJ1-2	CVSSPGDYGYSF	TGTGTCAGCAGCCCAGGGGACTATGGCTACAGCTTC
TRBV29-1	many	-	TRBJ2-2	CNVEGRGNTGELFF	TGCAACGTTGAGGGCAGGGGGAACACCGGGGAGCTGTTTTTT
TRBV6-1	-	-	TRBJ2-2	CASSPDQVSGGPFF	TGTGCCAGCAGCCCAGACCAGGTCTCCGGGGGGCCGTTTTTT
TRBV10-3	many	-	TRBJ2-1	CAISDPDNRDHLARSYNEQFF	TGTGCCATCAGTGACCCAGACAACAGGGACCACCTAGCGCGGTCCTACAATGAGCAGTTCTTC
TRBV12-3/TRBV12-4	-	-	TRBJ1-6	CASSIPEGGRSLLHF	TGTGCCAGCTCTATCCCGGAGGGGGGCCGATCACTCCTCCACTTT
TRBV11-2	-	-	TRBJ2-2	CASSIPVTSTGELFF	TGTGCCAGCAGCATACCGGTTACGAGCACCGGGGAACTGTTTTTT
TRBV29-1	-	-	TRBJ1-1	CSVEVQLNTETFF	TGCAGCGTTGAAGTACAACTGAACACTGAAACTTTCTTT
TRBV6-2/TRBV6-3	-	TRBD2	TRBJ2-1	CASSSHMGGGYNEQFF	TGTGCCAGCAGTTCTCATATGGGGGGGGGGTACAATGAACAGTTCTTC
TRBV29-1	-	-	TRBJ1-2	CSVEENPYGYNF	TGCAGCGTTGAGGAGAACCCCTATGGCTACAACTTC
TRBV9	few	TRBD1	TRBJ2-7	CASSAGPGQGLHEQYF	TGTGCCAGCAGCGCGGGACCGGGACAGGGGCTGCACGAGCAGTACTTC
TRBV9	-	-	TRBJ2-1	CVSSVSRNYNEQFF	TGTGTCAGCAGCGTGAGCCGGAACTACAATGAGCAGTTCTTC
TRBV6-5	-	-	TRBJ2-3	CTSSYSIFSVEPKDTEYF	TGTACCAGCAGTTACTCGATATTCAGTGTAGAACCGAAGGATACGGAGTATTTT
TRBV6-5	-	-	TRBJ1-6	CASRKTWCNLPLHF	TGTGCCAGCAGGAAGACATGGTGTAATTTACCCCTCCACTTT
TRBV20-1	once	-	TRBJ2-1	CSPLANEQFF	TGCAGCCCCTTGGCCAATGAGCAGTTCTTC
TRBV29-1	-	-	TRBJ1-4	CSVGFVTNEKLFF	TGCAGCGTTGGCTTTGTAACTAATGAAAAGCTGTTTTTT
TRBV12-3/TRBV12-4	-	-	TRBJ2-3	CASNSGTRVVDTQYF	TGTGCCAGCAATTCCGGGACAAGGGTTGTCGATACGCAGTATTTT
TRBV29-1	-	-	TRBJ1-2	CSVEEAKHYGYTF	TGCAGCGTTGAGGAAGCAAAGCACTATGGCTACACCTTC
TRBV29-1	few	-	TRBJ2-7	CSVELDRSYEQYF	TGCAGTGTTGAACTCGACCGATCCTACGAGCAGTACTTC
TRBV11-1	-	-	TRBJ1-1	CVSSLQRQNTEAFF	TGTGTCAGCAGCTTACAAAGACAGAACACAGAAGCTTTCTTT
TRBV4-1	-	-	TRBJ2-7	CASSQVGRGIYELYF	-
TRBV5-1	many	-	TRBJ2-5	CASSRRDHQETQYF	TGCGCCAGCAGCCGCCGGGACCACCAAGAGACCCAGTACTTC
TRBV7-9	many	TRBD1	TRBJ2-2	CASSVSGGTGELFF	TGTGCCAGCAGCGTCTCAGGGGGCACCGGGGAGCTGTTTTTT
TRBV9	-	-	TRBJ2-5	CASSVEETHYF	TGTGCCAGCAGCGTAGAAGAGACCCACTACTTC
TRBV29-1	-	-	TRBJ2-3	CSVEMGVATDMQYF	TGCAGCGTTGAGATGGGAGTGGCGACAGATATGCAGTATTTT
TRBV6-1	-	TRBD1	TRBJ2-3	CASRDNRNRGDKQYF	TGTGCCAGCAGGGACAACCGTAACAGGGGAGACAAGCAGTATTTT
TRBV6-2/TRBV6-3	-	-	TRBJ2-3	CTSSLGSRTDTQYF	TGTACCAGCAGCTTGGGGAGCCGCACAGATACGCAGTATTTT